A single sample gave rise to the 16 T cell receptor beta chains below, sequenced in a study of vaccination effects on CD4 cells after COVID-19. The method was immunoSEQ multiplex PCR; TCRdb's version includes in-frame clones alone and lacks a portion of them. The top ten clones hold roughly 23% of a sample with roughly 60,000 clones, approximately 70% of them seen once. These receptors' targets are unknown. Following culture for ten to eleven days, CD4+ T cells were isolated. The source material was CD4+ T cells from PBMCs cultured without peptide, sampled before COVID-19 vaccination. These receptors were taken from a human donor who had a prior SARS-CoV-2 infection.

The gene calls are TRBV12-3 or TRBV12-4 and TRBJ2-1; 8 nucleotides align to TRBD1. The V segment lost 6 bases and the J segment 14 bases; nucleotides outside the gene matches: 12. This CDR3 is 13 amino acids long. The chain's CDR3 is CASRFRAQGAKFF. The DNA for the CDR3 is TGTGCCAGCAGGTTTAGGGCTCAGGGGGCCAAGTTCTTC.

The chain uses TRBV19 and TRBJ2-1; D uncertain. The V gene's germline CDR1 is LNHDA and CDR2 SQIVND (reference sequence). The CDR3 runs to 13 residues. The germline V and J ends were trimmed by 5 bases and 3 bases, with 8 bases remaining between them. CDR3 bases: TGTGCCAGTAGTTATGGCGGCTACAATGAGCAGTTCTTC. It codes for CASSYGGYNEQFF.

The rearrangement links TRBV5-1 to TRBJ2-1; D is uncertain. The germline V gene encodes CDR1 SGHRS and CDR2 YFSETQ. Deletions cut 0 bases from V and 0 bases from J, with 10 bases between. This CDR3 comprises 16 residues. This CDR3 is CASSLATVGSYNEQFF. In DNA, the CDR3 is TGCGCCAGCAGCTTGGCCACCGTAGGCTCCTACAATGAGCAGTTCTTC.

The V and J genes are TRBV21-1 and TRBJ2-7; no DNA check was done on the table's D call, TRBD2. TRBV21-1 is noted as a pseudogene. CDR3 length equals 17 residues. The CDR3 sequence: CASSKKDLAAGPYEQYF. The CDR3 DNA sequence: TGTGCCAGCAGCAAAAAGGATTTAGCGGCCGGCCCCTACGAGCAGTACTTC.

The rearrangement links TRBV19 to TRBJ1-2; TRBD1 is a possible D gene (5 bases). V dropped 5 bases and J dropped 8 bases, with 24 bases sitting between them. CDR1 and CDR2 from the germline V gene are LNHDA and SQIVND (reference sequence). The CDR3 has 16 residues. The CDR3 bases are TGTGCCAGTAGTTCCCCTCGAGGGGATATGGGGATGGGCTACACCTTC. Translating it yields CASSSPRGDMGMGYTF.

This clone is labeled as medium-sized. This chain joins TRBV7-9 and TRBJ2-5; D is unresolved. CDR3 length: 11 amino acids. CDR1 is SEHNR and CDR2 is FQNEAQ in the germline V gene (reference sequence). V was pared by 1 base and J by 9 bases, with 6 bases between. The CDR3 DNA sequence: TGTGCCAGCAGCTTAGGATCGGCCCAGTACTTC. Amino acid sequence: CASSLGSAQYF.

The chain's CDR3 is CASSQLALETQYF. The CDR3 region has the DNA TGTGCCAGCAGCCAACTAGCGTTAGAGACCCAGTACTTC. The rearrangement uses TRBV3-1 (or the pseudogene TRBV3-2) and TRBJ2-5, with D possibly matching TRBD2 (6 bases). From germline, CDR1 is LGHDT and CDR2 YNNKEL (reference sequence). V was shortened by 2 bases and J by 4 bases, with 8 bases between the two germline ends. The CDR3 length is 13 residues.

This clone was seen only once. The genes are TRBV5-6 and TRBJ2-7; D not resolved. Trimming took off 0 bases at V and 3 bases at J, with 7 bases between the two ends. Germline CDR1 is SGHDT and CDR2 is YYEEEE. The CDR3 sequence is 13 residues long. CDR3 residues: CASSLAGNYEQYF. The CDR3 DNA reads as TGTGCCAGCAGCTTGGCGGGCAACTACGAGCAGTACTTC.

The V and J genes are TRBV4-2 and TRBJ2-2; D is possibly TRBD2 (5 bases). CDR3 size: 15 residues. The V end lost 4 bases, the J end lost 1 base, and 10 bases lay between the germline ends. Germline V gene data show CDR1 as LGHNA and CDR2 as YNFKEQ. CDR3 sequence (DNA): TGTGCCAGCAGCCGAGCGGAAATGAACACCGGGGAGCTGTTTTTT. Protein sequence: CASSRAEMNTGELFF.

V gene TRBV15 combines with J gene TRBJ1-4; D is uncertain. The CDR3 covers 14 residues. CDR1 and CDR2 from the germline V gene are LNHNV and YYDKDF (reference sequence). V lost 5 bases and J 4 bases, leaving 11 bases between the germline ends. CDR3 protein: CATSYRALNEKLFF. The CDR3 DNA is TGTGCCACCAGCTACCGGGCGCTTAATGAAAAACTGTTTTTT.

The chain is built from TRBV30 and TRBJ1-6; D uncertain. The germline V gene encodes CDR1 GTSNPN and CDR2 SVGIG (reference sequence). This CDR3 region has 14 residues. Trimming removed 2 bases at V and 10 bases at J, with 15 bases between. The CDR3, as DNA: TGTGCCTGGAGTCAAGATTACGGGGTCTCACCCCTCCACTTT. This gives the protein CAWSQDYGVSPLHF.

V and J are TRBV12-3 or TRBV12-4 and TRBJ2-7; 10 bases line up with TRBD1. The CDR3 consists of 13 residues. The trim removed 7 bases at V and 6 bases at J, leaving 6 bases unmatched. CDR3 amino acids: CASTLRDRGEQYF. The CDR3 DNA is TGTGCCAGCACCCTCCGGGACAGGGGCGAGCAGTACTTC.

The CDR3 region is CASSLSLGVGRGLSEAFF. Written as DNA, the CDR3 is TGTGCCAGCAGTTTATCGTTAGGAGTCGGCAGGGGACTCTCTGAAGCTTTCTTT. The chain couples TRBV27 to TRBJ1-1; maybe TRBD1 (6 bases). The CDR3 runs 18 residues. From germline, CDR1 is MNHEY and CDR2 SMNVEV (reference sequence). V was trimmed by 0 bases and J by 6 bases, leaving 23 bases between them.

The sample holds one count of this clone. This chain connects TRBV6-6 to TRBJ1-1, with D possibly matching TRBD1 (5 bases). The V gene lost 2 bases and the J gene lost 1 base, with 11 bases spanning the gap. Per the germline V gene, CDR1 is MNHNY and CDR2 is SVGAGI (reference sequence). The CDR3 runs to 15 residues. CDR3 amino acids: CASSYTGPANTEAFF. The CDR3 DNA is TGTGCCAGCAGTTACACGGGACCGGCGAACACTGAAGCTTTCTTT.

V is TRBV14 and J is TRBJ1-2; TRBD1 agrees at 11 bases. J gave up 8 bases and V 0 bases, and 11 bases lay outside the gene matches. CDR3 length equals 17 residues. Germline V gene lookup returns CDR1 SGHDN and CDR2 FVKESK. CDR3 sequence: CASSQDPSGGQGGGYTF. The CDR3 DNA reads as TGTGCCAGCAGCCAAGATCCCTCCGGGGGACAGGGGGGAGGCTACACCTTC.

The CDR3 DNA sequence: TGTGCCAGCAGCCGACTAGCGGGATTCTACGAGCAGTACTTC. As protein: CASSRLAGFYEQYF. The chain links TRBV6-5 to TRBJ2-7, with 11 nucleotides matching TRBD2. Germline assignment: CDR1 MNHEY and CDR2 SVGAGI. Trimming took 6 bases from V and 3 from J; bases not matched to a gene: 4. This CDR3 region has 14 residues.